The following is a T cell receptor (beta chain) sequence with its context. The antigen this receptor binds is unknown. Qualities for individual bases were not recorded, and no much larger clone is one base off. The data originate from a study of blood T cell repertoires in COVID-19 (dated by TCRdb to about 2020). For the wider study: Samples from collaborators originated in the United States, Italy and Spain and spanned both the acute and convalescent phases of COVID-19. The prospective study material was composed of cDNA or gDNA derived from T cells, B-cell-depleted T cells, or PBMCs. Subjects who had been exposed to COVID-19, were actively infected with it, or had recovered from it provided the deeply sampled blood TCRbeta repertoires that made up the dataset. A freely available public database, intended as a resource for researchers studying the immune response to SARS-CoV-2, is where the repertoires were released. Samples came from the ongoing ImmuneRACE study (first 160 participants) plus 1,254 subjects from 6 global collaborators. Sample metadata almost always included a de-identified subject ID, COVID-19 status, age in years and sex. Where available, HLA class I and class II types were obtained from metadata supplied by the sample provider rather than from assay-based typing. What the research found in general, with its limitations: The amount of clinical and demographic metadata varied by source and participant and was provided uncurated.

CDR1 and CDR2, looked up from the germline V gene, are SGHNT and YENEEA. For this chain, trimming is 3 bases at the V end and 6 bases at the J end, and the number of junction bases without a gene match is 7. The CDR3 spans 15 residues, from the cysteine through the phenylalanine. Just CDR3 DNA is preserved here, 45 bases in frame from base 1. Participants in the prospective study were enrolled through a virtual design, were aged roughly 18 to 100 years, and lived in fewer than 30 United States geographic areas. Cohort assignment in the prospective study relied on participant-reported clinical history from a screening survey and a study questionnaire. Recovered participants in ImmuneRACE Cohort 3 were defined as having two consecutive negative NP/OP PCR tests, clearance from a healthcare professional, or resolution of symptoms. Mobile phlebotomists in the prospective study collected whole blood, serum and a nasopharyngeal or oropharyngeal swab from every participant. Over an approximately 2-month period, participants in the prospective study had the option of providing additional blood draws and questionnaires. Prospective study blood samples were shipped either frozen or at room temperature before DNA extraction.

TCRbeta CDR3 regions were amplified from genomic DNA using the immunoSEQ Assay, a bias-controlled multiplex PCR. In the authors' own workflow: Nucleated cell counts per sample were estimated from amplification of reference gene primers within the assay. To quantify the absolute abundance of each unique TCRbeta CDR3 rearrangement, sequence reads were collapsed and filtered. Productive Simpson clonality was computed per sample as the square root of Simpson's diversity index over productive rearrangements. Entries here come from immuneACCESS through TCRdb and include only in-frame sequences with V and J called. Some clones fail to appear in such tables; in the studies checked, an unresolved V gene covers under half of the shortfall, and the cause of the remainder is unknown. V, J and clone size reflect that table, while D and trimming were determined from the DNA. Counted in this sample were roughly 370,000 clones; approximately 87% of them appeared once. The top ten clones comprise around 10% of the sample.

The chain uses TRBV11-3 and TRBJ2-1; TRBD1 aligns with 8 central bases. Sequencing was carried out using PBMCs or T cells enriched from blood (not recorded which). The TCR originated in a woman aged 50 to 65 who had recovered from COVID-19. The DNA sequence is as follows: TGTGCCAGCAGCTTGAGGACAGGGAACCTCAATGAGCAGTTCTTC. Its translation reads: CASSLRTGNLNEQFF. With the portions outside the CDR3 filled from the reference TRBV11-3 and TRBJ2-1 genes, the complete variable region becomes EAGVVQSPRYKIIEKKQPVAFWCNPISGHNTLYWYLQNLGQGPELLIRYENEEAVDDSQLPKDRFSAERLKGVDSTLKIQPAELGDSAVYLCASSLRTGNLNEQFFGPGTRLTVL.